This paragraph reports one T cell receptor (beta chain). The data derive from a study of blood T cell repertoires in COVID-19. Seattle's enrolled individuals joined amid active infection and were then monitored longitudinally. As handled by the study authors: Estimates of nucleated cell counts were drawn from the amplification of reference gene primers. Produced via immunoSEQ multiplex PCR; TCRdb's table is partial and in-frame only. That table supplies the V and J calls and clone size; D and trimming were determined from the DNA. The table includes 200,000 to 250,000 clones, about 82% detected once. This TCR came from a woman between 65 and 79 years old with COVID-19, enrolled during active disease. The sequenced material came from peripheral blood.

The CDR3 DNA reads TGTGCCACCAGGGGGACAGAGAACACCGGGGAGCTGTTTTTT. As protein: CATRGTENTGELFF. This chain uses TRBV10-3 with TRBJ2-2; 7 bases are shared with TRBD1. J gave up 1 base and V 10 bases, and 6 bases lay outside the gene matches. The CDR3 is 14 residues long. Germline-derived CDR1 and CDR2 are ENHRY and SYGVKD.